This passage covers 19 T cell receptor beta chains from one sample sequenced in a study of blood T cell repertoires in COVID-19. Method: immunoSEQ multiplex PCR; TCRdb's copy keeps in-frame clones and lacks some. The profile shows about 150,000 clones, around 86% of them singletons. Sequencing input: peripheral blood. Receptor source: a man aged 45 to 65 with active COVID-19.

V gene TRBV19 combines with J gene TRBJ1-4; 10 bases align to TRBD1. V gave up 10 bases and J gave up 6 bases; unmatched junction bases: 11. The CDR3 totals 15 residues. Germline values: CDR1 LNHDA, CDR2 SQIVND (reference sequence). The CDR3 sequence: CATSITGTGDEKLFF. In DNA form, the CDR3 reads TGTGCCACCTCCATCACCGGGACAGGGGATGAAAAACTGTTTTTT.

The chain has TRBV25-1 and TRBJ2-1; D not certain. From germline, CDR1 is MGHDK and CDR2 SYGVNS. Trimming shortened V by 7 bases and J by 1 base, and 11 bases separated the two germline ends. The CDR3 covers 14 residues. The CDR3 loop is CASNSAGSYNEQFF. The CDR3 DNA is TGTGCCAGCAACAGTGCAGGATCCTACAATGAGCAGTTCTTC.

The chain joins TRBV13 to TRBJ1-4; 10 bases map to TRBD1. Trimming removed 5 bases from V and 4 bases from J; junction bases left unmatched: 10. The CDR3 has 17 residues. Germline V gene data show CDR1 as PRHDT and CDR2 as FYEKMQ (reference sequence). In DNA, the CDR3 is TGTGCCAGCAGCACCGGGGACAGGGGCCGGCGTAATGAAAAACTGTTTTTT. Translation gives CASSTGDRGRRNEKLFF. Combining the CDR3 with reference TRBV13 and TRBJ1-4 gives the whole variable domain AAGVIQSPRHLIKEKRETATLKCYPIPRHDTVYWYQQGPGQDPQFLISFYEKMQSDKGSIPDRFSAQQFSDYHSELNMSSLELGDSALYFCASSTGDRGRRNEKLFFGSGTQLSVL.

The rearrangement uses TRBV5-1 and TRBJ2-1; 7 bases are a match to TRBD1. Germline trimming cut 6 bases from V and 7 bases from J; bases unmatched to any gene: 10. There are 14 residues in the CDR3. Germline loops: CDR1 SGHRS, CDR2 YFSETQ. The CDR3 DNA sequence: TGCGCCAGCAAACCGGGACAGACCTTTAATGAGCAGTTCTTC. Its protein product is CASKPGQTFNEQFF.

With regard to this clone: A much larger clonotype is one base distant, so this may be a read error. Other DNA variants within this sample encode the same CDR3. The CDR3 region has the DNA TGTGCCAGCAGCCTACAGGGCTACGAGCAGTACTTC. Its translation: CASSLQGYEQYF. The rearrangement uses TRBV12-3 or TRBV12-4 and TRBJ2-7, with TRBD1 as a possible D gene (6 bases). V lost 6 bases to trimming and J lost 3 bases, with 9 bases between them. The CDR3 runs to 12 residues.

V and J are TRBV25-1 and TRBJ1-2; 11 bases agree with TRBD1. Germline V CDR1 and CDR2: MGHDK, SYGVNS. The junction had 8 bases not matched to a gene; V was cut back by 4 bases and J by 7 bases. CDR3 length: 15 residues. The CDR3 sequence is CASSGRTGTGGGYTF. DNA of the CDR3: TGTGCCAGCAGTGGACGCACCGGGACAGGGGGTGGCTACACCTTC.

A single count supports this clone. The chain joins TRBV7-8 to TRBJ2-7; 8 nucleotides align to TRBD2. The germline CDR1 and CDR2 sequences are SGHVS and FQNEAQ. The CDR3 consists of 15 residues. The ends lost 4 bases at V and 5 bases at J; junction bases unmatched: 10. CDR3 in amino acids: CASSSPAGAGNEQYF. In DNA, the CDR3 is TGTGCCAGCAGCTCACCAGCGGGGGCCGGGAACGAGCAGTACTTC.

This clone has a single count. The chain's CDR3 is CASSQNIREGYTF. CDR3 in DNA: TGTGCCAGCAGCCAAAATATCCGGGAAGGCTACACCTTC. The gene calls are TRBV3-1 (or the pseudogene TRBV3-2) and TRBJ1-2; D not certain. The CDR3 totals 13 residues. Trimming left V 2 bases short and J 8 bases short, with 12 bases between. CDR1 and CDR2 from the germline V gene are LGHDT and YNNKEL (reference sequence).

V gene TRBV11-2 combines with J gene TRBJ1-4; 10 bases align to TRBD1. CDR1 is SGHAT, CDR2 FQNNGV, per germline. This CDR3 region has 16 residues. Trimming cost V 5 bases and J 8 bases; bases outside gene matches: 11. The CDR3, as DNA: TGTGCCAGCAGCGGAATAGACAGGGGGCAAAACGAAAAACTGTTTTTT. Its protein is CASSGIDRGQNEKLFF.

The rearrangement joins TRBV3-1 (or the pseudogene TRBV3-2) to TRBJ2-2; D may be TRBD2 (6 bases). This CDR3 spans 15 amino acids. Trimming left V 2 bases short and J 3 bases short, with 10 bases between. Germline-derived CDR1 and CDR2 are LGHDT and YNNKEL (reference sequence). CDR3 in DNA: TGTGCCAGCAGCCAACTCGGGGGATACACCGGGGAGCTGTTTTTT. This translates into CASSQLGGYTGELFF.

This sequence joins TRBV7-8 and TRBJ1-6; 9 bases align to TRBD1. The CDR3 covers 14 residues. The ends lost 4 bases at V and 9 bases at J; junction bases unmatched: 4. CDR1 SGHVS and CDR2 FQNEAQ come from the germline V gene. The CDR3 region has the DNA TGTGCCAGCAGCTCTCGACAGGGGGTTTCACCCCTCCACTTT. This sequence encodes CASSSRQGVSPLHF. The full variable domain, rest sourced from reference TRBV7-8 and TRBJ1-6, is GAGVSQSPRYKVAKRGQDVALRCDPISGHVSLFWYQQALGQGPEFLTYFQNEAQLDKSGLPSDRFFAERPEGSVSTLKIQRTQQEDSAVYLCASSSRQGVSPLHFGNGTRLTVT.

The J gene is TRBJ2-1, the V gene TRBV2; 8 nucleotides agree with TRBD2. The CDR3 is 14 amino acids. Germline CDR1 is SNHLY and CDR2 is FYNNEI. V lost 4 bases and J lost 5; bases outside the gene matches: 4. The CDR3 sequence is CASSGLAKDNEQFF. The CDR3 DNA sequence: TGTGCCAGCAGTGGACTAGCGAAGGACAATGAGCAGTTCTTC.

The table lists this clone with a count of one. V and J are TRBV11-2 and TRBJ2-1; the D is unclear. The germline V gene encodes CDR1 SGHAT and CDR2 FQNNGV. The CDR3 has 14 residues. With 5 bases removed from V and 0 bases from J, the gap between germline ends came to 8 bases. CDR3 sequence reads: CASSIRVSYNEQFF. The CDR3 DNA follows: TGTGCCAGCAGCATCCGGGTCTCCTACAATGAGCAGTTCTTC.

CDR3 amino acids: CASGGVLGNIQYF. For the CDR3, the DNA is TGTGCCAGCGGGGGGGTATTAGGGAACATTCAGTACTTC. V usage is TRBV2 and J usage is TRBJ2-4, with TRBD2 matching 7 bases. V shed 8 bases, J shed 7 bases, and the junction held 8 bases outside the gene matches. The CDR3 spans 13 residues. CDR1 is SNHLY, CDR2 FYNNEI, per germline.

The rearrangement joins TRBV6-1 to TRBJ1-5; a possible D gene is TRBD1 (6 bases). The V gene's germline CDR1 is MNHNS and CDR2 SASEGT. Trimming removed 1 base at V and 3 bases at J, with 10 bases between. The CDR3 spans 15 residues. In DNA, the CDR3 is TGTGCCAGCAGTGAAGGGGGGCCCTTCAATCAGCCCCAGCATTTT. Its protein is CASSEGGPFNQPQHF.

The rearrangement links TRBV11-1 to TRBJ1-2; possibly TRBD1 for D (6 bases). V was trimmed by 2 bases and J by 10 bases, leaving 11 bases between them. This CDR3 comprises 12 residues. The germline V gene has CDR1 SGHAT and CDR2 FQDESV (reference sequence). The CDR3 DNA follows: TGTGCCAGCAGCTTATCACAGGGTACCTACACCTTC. The encoded protein is CASSLSQGTYTF.

This chain joins TRBV2 and TRBJ1-1, with TRBD1 matching over 7 bases. The CDR3 spans 14 residues. Trimming at V came to 3 bases and at J to 5 bases, leaving 6 bases not matched to a gene. Per the germline V gene, CDR1 is SNHLY and CDR2 is FYNNEI. The CDR3: CASSDRGLGTEAFF. The CDR3 DNA reads as TGTGCCAGCAGTGATAGGGGGCTCGGGACTGAAGCTTTCTTT.

CDR3 sequence reads: CASSFGQMNTEAFF. CDR3 DNA: TGTGCCAGCAGCTTCGGACAGATGAACACTGAAGCTTTCTTT. This sequence joins TRBV5-5 and TRBJ1-1, with D possibly matching TRBD1 (6 bases). Germline V lookup: CDR1 SGHKS, CDR2 YYEKEE (reference sequence). The CDR3 extends over 14 amino acids. Deletions cut 2 bases from V and 0 bases from J, with 8 bases between.

V gene TRBV19 combines with J gene TRBJ2-5; the match to TRBD2 covers 11 bases. V was clipped by 5 bases and J by 1 base; unmatched bases: 6. Per the germline V gene, CDR1 is LNHDA and CDR2 is SQIVND (reference sequence). The CDR3 extends over 16 amino acids. The CDR3 spells CASSVIAGGPQETQYF. The CDR3 nucleotides are TGTGCCAGTAGTGTCATAGCGGGGGGGCCCCAAGAGACCCAGTACTTC. The full variable domain, rest sourced from reference TRBV19 and TRBJ2-5, is DGGITQSPKYLFRKEGQNVTLSCEQNLNHDAMYWYRQDPGQGLRLIYYSQIVNDFQKGDIAEGYSVSREKKESFPLTVTSAQKNPTAFYLCASSVIAGGPQETQYFGPGTRLLVL.